This is a list of T cell receptor beta chains from one sample in a study of control samples from healthy donors and cancer patients. Sequenced by immunoSEQ multiplex PCR; TCRdb stores in-frame clones only, minus some. Here the sample spans 80,000 to 85,000 clones, about 88% being singletons. Sequencing was carried out using blood. Every receptor here comes from a woman between 45 and 65 years old in good health. Both conserved end residues are part of each CDR3. The D gene is left open where the match is weak. The size of a clone is reported for some rows only, either as once, few or many, or as a class for expanded clones.

clone_size,d_call,v_call,j_call,cdr3_aa,cdr3_nt
-,TRBD2,TRBV5-6,TRBJ2-7,CASRFRGGPDEQYF,TGTGCCAGCAGGTTCCGGGGGGGCCCCGACGAGCAGTACTTC
few,-,TRBV5-1,TRBJ2-2,CASSSRGPEGQLFF,TGCGCCAGCAGCTCTCGGGGGCCTGAAGGGCAGCTGTTTTTT
-,-,TRBV5-6,TRBJ2-1,CASSRGGRDEQFF,TGTGCCAGCAGTAGGGGGGGCAGAGATGAGCAGTTCTTC
-,-,TRBV28,TRBJ1-1,CASRPNGEAFF,TGTGCCAGCAGACCCAATGGGGAAGCTTTCTTT
-,-,TRBV30,TRBJ1-6,CAWSTAGNSPLHF,TGTGCCTGGAGTACCGCAGGGAATTCACCCCTCCACTTT
once,-,TRBV11-2,TRBJ1-3,CASGITGNTIYF,TGTGCCAGCGGAATCACAGGAAACACCATATATTTT
-,-,TRBV2,TRBJ1-2,CASRLSSPRYGYTF,TGTGCCAGCAGGCTTTCCTCACCTCGGTATGGCTACACCTTC
-,TRBD1,TRBV29-1,TRBJ1-2,CSVHNPLDREVRGYTF,TGCAGCGTTCACAACCCCCTGGACAGGGAAGTTCGTGGCTACACCTTC
-,TRBD2,TRBV6-5,TRBJ2-5,CASSWEGETQYF,TGTGCCAGCAGTTGGGAGGGAGAGACCCAGTACTTC
-,-,TRBV18,TRBJ1-4,CASSPGEPNEKLFF,TGTGCCAGCTCACCGGGAGAGCCGAATGAAAAACTGTTTTTT
few,-,TRBV29-1,TRBJ1-2,CSVEKGTNGYTF,TGCAGCGTTGAGAAGGGAACGAACGGCTACACCTTC
-,TRBD1,TRBV13,TRBJ1-6,CASSLTPLRGQSNSPLHF,TGTGCCAGCAGCTTAACTCCCCTCAGGGGACAGAGTAATTCACCCCTCCACTTT
-,-,TRBV24-1,TRBJ2-1,CATVSPSEVNEQFF,TGTGCCACCGTCTCCCCTTCCGAGGTTAATGAGCAGTTCTTC
-,-,TRBV5-1,TRBJ1-4,CASSLGRGSEKLFF,TGCGCCAGCAGCTTGGGCAGAGGTAGTGAAAAACTGTTTTTT
-,-,TRBV6-5,TRBJ1-5,CASRDRYSNNQPQHF,TGTGCCAGTAGAGATCGGTACAGCAACAATCAGCCCCAGCATTTT
-,-,TRBV9,TRBJ2-7,CASSASDGAKQYF,TGTGCCAGCAGCGCCAGCGACGGGGCTAAGCAGTACTTC
-,-,TRBV2,TRBJ1-2,CASEGPGDGYTF,TGTGCCAGCGAGGGCCCAGGAGATGGCTACACCTTC
-,TRBD2,TRBV7-2,TRBJ2-3,CASSLGGGSDTQYF,TGTGCCAGCAGCTTAGGGGGAGGGTCTGATACGCAGTATTTT
-,TRBD1,TRBV3-1/TRBV3-2,TRBJ2-7,CASSQAGTGKHEQYF,TGTGCCAGCAGCCAAGCCGGGACAGGGAAACACGAGCAGTACTTC
few,-,TRBV7-9,TRBJ2-7,CASSLSTFEQYF,TGTGCCAGCAGCTTAAGTACTTTCGAGCAGTACTTC
-,-,TRBV3-1/TRBV3-2,TRBJ1-3,CASSRVGQSGNTIYF,TGTGCCAGCAGCCGGGTCGGTCAGTCTGGAAACACCATATATTTT
-,-,TRBV6-1,TRBJ1-1,CASSDPGTEAFF,TGTGCCAGCAGTGATCCAGGGACTGAAGCTTTCTTT
-,-,TRBV27,TRBJ1-1,CASRVNTEAFF,TGTGCCAGCAGGGTGAACACTGAAGCTTTCTTT
-,-,TRBV29-1,TRBJ1-1,CSTIFRRNTEAFF,TGCAGCACCATCTTCAGGAGGAACACTGAAGCTTTCTTT
once,TRBD2,TRBV7-2,TRBJ2-2,CASKRGGAFGELFF,TGTGCCAGTAAACGCGGGGGGGCTTTCGGGGAGCTGTTTTTT
-,-,TRBV7-8,TRBJ1-2,CASSFGDIDSYGYTF,TGTGCCAGCAGCTTTGGGGACATCGACTCCTATGGCTACACCTTC
-,-,TRBV12-3/TRBV12-4,TRBJ1-4,CASSPGEKLFF,TGTGCCAGCAGCCCGGGTGAAAAACTGTTTTTT
few,-,TRBV5-1,TRBJ1-3,CASSLAGPGNTIYF,TGCGCCAGCAGCTTGGCAGGGCCTGGAAACACCATATATTTT
-,-,TRBV2,TRBJ2-1,CASSGTRHLNNEQFF,TGTGCCAGCAGTGGAACTAGACATCTTAACAATGAGCAGTTCTTC
-,TRBD2,TRBV2,TRBJ2-2,CASTGLAGGGELFF,TGTGCCAGCACTGGACTAGCGGGGGGCGGGGAGCTGTTTTTT
-,-,TRBV2,TRBJ2-1,CAGRSWGLYNEQFF,TGTGCCGGTCGGTCTTGGGGCCTCTACAATGAGCAGTTCTTC
-,-,TRBV29-1,TRBJ2-5,CSVEQGISGTQYF,TGCAGCGTTGAACAGGGGATTTCAGGGACCCAGTACTTC
-,-,TRBV6-1,TRBJ1-4,CASSEAGGFYNEKLFF,TGTGCCAGCAGTGAAGCCGGGGGTTTTTATAATGAAAAACTGTTTTTT
once,-,TRBV30,TRBJ1-1,CAWSVVGAENTEAFF,TGTGCCTGGAGTGTTGTGGGGGCCGAAAACACTGAAGCTTTCTTT
-,TRBD1,TRBV9,TRBJ2-4,CASSVVGQVILAKNIQYF,TGTGCCAGCAGCGTAGTCGGACAGGTTATTCTAGCCAAAAACATTCAGTACTTC
-,TRBD2,TRBV5-4,TRBJ2-5,CASSYTSGEETQYF,TGTGCCAGCAGCTATACTAGCGGGGAAGAGACCCAGTACTTC
-,-,TRBV4-2,TRBJ2-1,CASSQGAHNEQFF,TGTGCCAGCAGCCAAGGAGCCCACAATGAGCAGTTCTTC
-,TRBD2,TRBV6-5,TRBJ2-7,CASSRLAGDYEQYF,TGTGCCAGCAGTCGGCTAGCGGGGGACTACGAGCAGTACTTC
-,TRBD2,TRBV10-3,TRBJ2-3,CAASREAGAPEDTQYF,TGTGCCGCCAGCCGGGAAGCGGGGGCCCCGGAAGATACGCAGTATTTT
-,-,TRBV11-2,TRBJ2-7,CASSLDLGTQRNEQYF,TGTGCCAGCAGCTTAGATCTTGGGACACAAAGGAACGAGCAGTACTTC
-,TRBD2,TRBV4-2,TRBJ2-3,CASSQDTRAGGRTQYF,TGTGCCAGCAGCCAAGATACGAGGGCGGGGGGGCGTACGCAGTATTTT
-,-,TRBV7-9,TRBJ1-2,CASSRDGLYGYTF,TGTGCCAGCAGCAGGGACGGCCTCTATGGCTACACCTTC
-,-,TRBV5-6,TRBJ1-3,CASSQIDRRSGNTIYF,TGTGCCAGCAGCCAAATAGACAGACGCTCTGGAAACACCATATATTTT
-,-,TRBV6-5,TRBJ1-2,CASRSDYNYGYTF,TGTGCCAGCAGGTCGGATTACAACTATGGCTACACCTTC
-,-,TRBV7-6,TRBJ2-1,CASRDAKSTSYNEQFF,TGTGCCAGCAGGGATGCAAAATCCACCTCCTACAATGAGCAGTTCTTC
-,-,TRBV6-5,TRBJ2-2,CASTQGPTGELFF,TGTGCCAGCACTCAGGGACCCACCGGGGAGCTGTTTTTT
-,TRBD1,TRBV5-1,TRBJ1-1,CASSLMTGGGTEAFF,TGCGCCAGCAGCCTTATGACAGGGGGCGGCACTGAAGCTTTCTTT
-,-,TRBV14,TRBJ1-2,CASSQPVLGYTF,TGTGCCAGCAGCCAACCAGTGCTTGGCTACACCTTC
-,-,TRBV5-1,TRBJ2-7,CASSPPREQYF,TGCGCCAGCAGCCCCCCGAGGGAGCAGTACTTC
-,-,TRBV20-1,TRBJ2-7,CSASWWTESSYEQYF,TGCAGTGCCAGTTGGTGGACCGAGAGCTCCTACGAGCAGTACTTC